This passage covers 6 T cell receptor beta chains from one sample sequenced in a study of T cells in Graves' hyperthyroidism and ophthalmopathy. TCR beta CDR3 regions were amplified from RNA transcripts. Carried out on the TCR CDR3, a first-round RT-PCR used the HTBI primer set. Via MiXCR, TCRdb re-called the multiplex PCR reads, giving one row per CDR3 protein. In the table there are about 300,000 distinct CDR3 sequences, 16% of which are singletons. Sequencing used blood. Receptors were obtained from a man aged 25 to 40 with Graves' hyperthyroidism.

This clonotype occurred a few times. This chain links TRBV14 with TRBJ1-1; D gene ambiguous. The V gene lost 0 bases and the J gene lost 7 bases, with 15 bases spanning the gap. The CDR3 has 15 amino acids. Germline CDR1 and CDR2: SGHDN and FVKESK. CDR3 residues: CASSQEPRSGGEAFF. CDR3 coding DNA: TGTGCCAGCAGCCAAGAGCCCAGATCCGGCGGTGAAGCTTTCTTT.

This rearrangement joins TRBV20-1 to TRBJ2-1; 14 bases map to TRBD2. The J segment lost 8 bases and the V segment lost 6 bases, leaving 3 bases of the junction unmatched. Germline loops: CDR1 DFQATT, CDR2 SNEGSKA (reference sequence). This CDR3 region has 13 residues. The CDR3 is CSARTSGRYEQFF. CDR3 in DNA: TGCAGTGCGAGGACTAGCGGGAGGTATGAGCAGTTCTTC.

The chain recombines TRBV7-9 with TRBJ1-5; no clear D. Deletions cut 5 bases from V and 8 bases from J, with 13 bases between. CDR1 and CDR2 (germline): SEHNR, FQNEAQ (reference sequence). The CDR3 spans 13 residues. This CDR3 reads CASSIGPGEPQHF. In DNA, the CDR3 is TGTGCCAGCAGCATCGGTCCGGGTGAGCCCCAGCATTTT.

The table lists this clonotype with a few counts. CDR3 region: CASSEESVLLQETQYF. The CDR3, as DNA: TGTGCCAGCAGTGAAGAGTCGGTCTTACTACAAGAGACCCAGTACTTC. This sequence joins TRBV6-1 and TRBJ2-5; D not resolved. V lost 1 base, J lost 2 bases, and 14 bases lay in between. In germline, CDR1 is MNHNS, CDR2 SASEGT. The CDR3 consists of 16 residues.

This clonotype appeared many times. This chain links TRBV12-3 or TRBV12-4 with TRBJ2-5; D not certain. Trimming took 5 bases from V and 5 from J, leaving 15 bases between them. The CDR3 loop spans 14 amino acids. The DNA for the CDR3 is TGTGCCAGCAGTATGGACCCCCGGGCGGAGACCCAGTACTTC. Translating gives CASSMDPRAETQYF.

This chain joins TRBV9 and TRBJ2-1; tentatively, D is TRBD1 (5 bases). Germline values: CDR1 SGDLS, CDR2 YYNGEE. The germline V and J ends were trimmed by 4 bases and 0 bases, with 17 bases remaining between them. This CDR3 has 17 residues. As DNA, the CDR3 is TGTGCCAGCAGCCCAGGGCAGTCGTTGAGCTCCTACAATGAGCAGTTCTTC. Translated: CASSPGQSLSSYNEQFF.